A selection of T cell receptor beta chains follows, all from one sample in a study of blood T cell repertoires in COVID-19. Sequencing was performed with immunoSEQ multiplex PCR; in TCRdb, only in-frame clones are kept and a portion is missing. The table has about 120,000 clones, roughly 83% seen once. Sequences were obtained from peripheral blood. The receptors shown here come from an older woman with acute or convalescent COVID-19. Both conserved end residues are part of each CDR3. D genes are given only for firm matches. A clone size is listed for some rows: how often the clone was seen (once, few, many), or a class if it is expanded.

j_gene,d_gene,abundance,v_gene,CDR3aa,CDR3nt
TRBJ1-1,-,-,TRBV3-1/TRBV3-2,CASSQGAGEAFF,TGTGCCAGCAGCCAAGGCGCAGGTGAAGCTTTCTTT
TRBJ2-1,TRBD2,-,TRBV9,CASSVAPGRFGNEQFF,TGTGCCAGCAGCGTAGCACCCGGGAGGTTCGGCAATGAGCAGTTCTTC
TRBJ1-5,-,-,TRBV11-2,CASSLDSGSNQPQHF,TGTGCCAGCAGCTTAGACTCGGGTTCCAATCAGCCCCAGCATTTT
TRBJ2-6,-,-,TRBV28,CAIGAPGGLRGGANVLTF,TGTGCCATCGGGGCGCCCGGGGGGCTTAGAGGTGGGGCCAACGTCCTGACTTTC
TRBJ1-5,TRBD1,-,TRBV6-5,CASGTGNQPQHF,TGTGCCAGCGGGACAGGGAATCAGCCCCAGCATTTT
TRBJ1-1,TRBD1,-,TRBV7-9,CASSLGGGQFGAFF,TGTGCCAGCAGCTTAGGAGGGGGCCAGTTTGGAGCTTTCTTT
TRBJ2-7,-,-,TRBV19,CASKQSPLREQYF,TGTGCCAGTAAGCAATCCCCTCTACGCGAGCAGTACTTC
TRBJ1-2,TRBD1,few,TRBV2,CASSAGYRGLDYGYTF,TGTGCCAGCAGCGCCGGGTACAGGGGGTTAGACTATGGCTACACCTTC
TRBJ1-5,-,-,TRBV6-1,CASSDGVPNQPQHF,TGTGCCAGCAGTGACGGGGTCCCCAATCAGCCCCAGCATTTT
TRBJ1-5,-,-,TRBV27,CASSLGARYQPQHF,TGTGCCAGCAGTTTAGGGGCACGCTATCAGCCCCAGCATTTT
TRBJ2-5,-,-,TRBV7-2,CASSLAGGKGETQYF,TGTGCCAGCAGCTTAGCCGGGGGAAAGGGAGAGACCCAGTACTTC
TRBJ1-5,-,few,TRBV7-8,CASSSDTPYSNQPQHF,TGTGCCAGCAGCTCGGACACACCTTATAGCAATCAGCCCCAGCATTTT
TRBJ2-7,TRBD2,-,TRBV5-1,CASSPPGGRADEQYF,TGCGCCAGCAGCCCCCCCGGGGGGAGGGCCGACGAGCAGTACTTC